This TCR beta chain was identified during a study of cytomegalovirus exposure and HLA in healthy donors. J lost 6 bases, V lost 7 bases, and 7 bases had no gene match. Per germline, CDR1 MNHEY and CDR2 SVGAGI. The CDR3 contains 15 residues. This clone is a singleton in its sample. Both 60 Vbeta primers and 13 Jbeta primers went into the PCR. Profiling relied on immunoSEQ multiplex PCR, and the TCRdb table lists in-frame clones only, not all of them. Of more than 95,000 clones in the sample, more than 65% are singletons; the top ten hold 9% to 12%. The chain combines TRBV6-5 with TRBJ1-6; TRBD1 aligns across 9 bases. This clonotype originated in a woman aged 18 to 35 in good health and CMV-seropositive. The specimen sequenced was PBMCs. The CDR3 here is CASTTGGFGNSPLHF. The CDR3 DNA reads as TGTGCCAGCACCACAGGGGGCTTTGGTAATTCACCCCTCCACTTT.